Listed below are T cell receptor beta chains from one sample, sequenced in a study of blood T cell repertoires in COVID-19. Data came from immunoSEQ multiplex PCR; TCRdb stores just in-frame clones and leaves some out. The table lists roughly 250,000 clones, about four fifths of them singletons. Input material: peripheral blood. The receptors were sampled from a person in their 70s with COVID-19, enrolled during active disease. Each CDR3 is given with its conserved first and last residue. A D gene is named only where the DNA matches it firmly. Some rows mark clone size as missing; the rest say once, few, many or name a class of expanded clone.

D gene	V gene	J gene	clone size	CDR3 DNA	CDR3 protein
TRBD1	TRBV11-3	TRBJ2-7	NA	TGTGCCAGCAGCTTCGGGGGAGACAGGGGCGAGCAGTACTTC	CASSFGGDRGEQYF
TRBD2	TRBV19	TRBJ2-3	NA	TGTGCCAGTAGTGAAGTAGCGGGGGCGGGCACAGATACGCAGTATTTT	CASSEVAGAGTDTQYF
NA	TRBV28	TRBJ1-5	NA	TGTGCCAGCAGCTCCCTCCCTCAAGGGGCCCAGCATTTT	CASSSLPQGAQHF
TRBD2	TRBV4-2	TRBJ2-7	NA	TGTGCCAGCAGCCAAGATGTCCATAGCGGGAGTATCGAGCAGTACTTC	CASSQDVHSGSIEQYF
NA	TRBV6-5	TRBJ1-3	NA	TGTGCCAGCAGCCCCGAGACAGGATTTGGAAACACCATATATTTT	CASSPETGFGNTIYF
TRBD2	TRBV5-4	TRBJ2-5	NA	TGTGCCAGCAGCTGGTGGGGCGGGGGGCCCTCCAGTGGGTACTTC	CASSWWGGGPSSGYF
NA	TRBV15	TRBJ2-4	NA	TGTGCCACCAGCAGAGATCTACAGGGCCCAGCCAAAAACATTCAGTACTTC	CATSRDLQGPAKNIQYF
NA	TRBV30	TRBJ1-5	NA	TGTGCCTGGAGTCGGGCAGGGGGCAATCAGCCCCAGCATTTT	CAWSRAGGNQPQHF
TRBD1	TRBV9	TRBJ2-6	NA	TGTGCCAGCAGCCCTCGGGACAGGGGCCCTGGGGCCAACGTCCTGACTTTC	CASSPRDRGPGANVLTF
TRBD1	TRBV28	TRBJ1-5	NA	TGTGCCAGCAGTTTATTTGAAACCGGGACAGGCTATTTGCAGCCCCAGCATTTT	CASSLFETGTGYLQPQHF
TRBD1	TRBV19	TRBJ2-6	NA	TGTGCCAGTAGTATAGATCCAAGAGGGGGCGAGTGGGCCAACGTCCTGACTTTC	CASSIDPRGGEWANVLTF
NA	TRBV2	TRBJ2-7	once	TGTGCCAGCACCCGGAGGGGAGCAAAGGGTTACGAGCAGTACTTC	CASTRRGAKGYEQYF
NA	TRBV11-3	TRBJ2-7	NA	TGTGCCAGCAGCCCCGACCGGGGAAGGAGCTACGAGCAGTACTTC	CASSPDRGRSYEQYF
TRBD1	TRBV11-2	TRBJ1-4	NA	TGTGCCAGCAGCGATCGACAGGGGGCGACTAATGAAAAACTGTTTTTT	CASSDRQGATNEKLFF
NA	TRBV29-1	TRBJ2-3	NA	TGCAGCGTCCAGGGCAAAGTAACAGATACGCAGTATTTT	CSVQGKVTDTQYF